These 30 T cell receptor beta chains came from one sample sequenced in a study of chemoradiotherapy in HPV16-positive cancers. Assay: immunoSEQ multiplex PCR; the TCRdb copy retains only in-frame clones and omits some. The sample has approximately 34,000 clones; roughly nine tenths are singletons. The sequencing used blood, collected from a patient who underwent chemoradiotherapy. The receptor source for this set is a human donor with HPV-associated anogenital cancer.

The chain has TRBV6-1 and TRBJ2-4; D might be TRBD1 or TRBD2, each matching 5 bases. V dropped 8 bases and J dropped 7 bases, with 9 bases sitting between them. The CDR3 is 11 amino acids. Germline V gives CDR1 MNHNS, CDR2 SASEGT. The CDR3 nucleotides are TGTGCCAGCGAGGGACGGAACATTCAGTACTTC. It translates to CASEGRNIQYF.

J is TRBJ1-1 and V is TRBV7-8; weak D call: TRBD1 (5 bases). Deletions cut 5 bases from V and 7 bases from J, with 17 bases between. The length of the CDR3 is 14 residues. CDR1 and CDR2 (germline): SGHVS, FQNEAQ. The DNA for the CDR3 is TGTGCCAGCAGCCCACGGGACGGGTACAGTGAAGCTTTCTTT. This codes for CASSPRDGYSEAFF.

This chain links TRBV6-5 with TRBJ1-2; D not resolved. Germline V gene sequence: CDR1 MNHEY, CDR2 SVGAGI. Trimming cost V 0 bases and J 2 bases, with 13 bases left between them. The CDR3 runs 16 residues. The CDR3 DNA is TGTGCCAGCAGTTACTCTAGGGTAGTAGGAAACTATGGCTACACCTTC. Residues: CASSYSRVVGNYGYTF.

The chain couples TRBV18 to TRBJ1-2, with a weak D call TRBD1 (5 bases). The CDR3 loop spans 15 amino acids. Trimming stripped 0 bases from V and 1 base from J, with 9 bases between. The V gene's germline CDR1 is KGHSH and CDR2 LQKENI. The CDR3 loop is CASSPPGRDNYGYTF. The CDR3 DNA reads as TGTGCCAGCTCACCACCGGGGCGGGATAACTATGGCTACACCTTC.

The chain recombines TRBV4-1 with TRBJ2-3, with D perhaps matching TRBD1 (5 bases). CDR1 MGHRA and CDR2 YSYEKL come from the germline V gene. Trimming took off 2 bases at V and 6 bases at J, with 12 bases between the two ends. This CDR3 contains 14 residues. CDR3 sequence (DNA): TGCGCCAGCAGCCAAAACTCAGGGTACGATACGCAGTATTTT. It encodes CASSQNSGYDTQYF.

The chain links TRBV7-3 to TRBJ1-3, with D maybe TRBD1 (5 bases). V was cut by 5 bases and J by 4 bases, with 9 bases left in between. The CDR3 has 13 residues. Germline assignment: CDR1 SGHTA and CDR2 FQGTGA. CDR3 loop: CASSPGMGNTIYF. The CDR3 nucleotides read TGTGCCAGCAGCCCAGGGATGGGAAACACCATATATTTT.

This chain connects TRBV19 to TRBJ2-5; TRBD2 agrees at 7 bases. Germline V gene lookup returns CDR1 LNHDA and CDR2 SQIVND (reference sequence). This CDR3 region has 14 residues. After removal of 1 base from V and 5 bases from J, the junction contained 4 bases not matched to a gene. DNA of the CDR3: TGTGCCAGTAGTATAGTACTAGCGAGCGAGACCCAGTACTTC. Translating it yields CASSIVLASETQYF.

J is TRBJ2-3 and V is TRBV28, with 7 bases identical to TRBD1. V shed 5 bases, J shed 4 bases, and the junction held 9 bases outside the gene matches. The CDR3 contains 15 residues. Germline V gene lookup returns CDR1 MDHEN and CDR2 SYDVKM. CDR3 sequence (DNA): TGTGCCAGCAGTCGATACAGGGGCTCGGCAGATACGCAGTATTTT. Its protein is CASSRYRGSADTQYF.

The genes are TRBV5-1 and TRBJ2-5; 11 nucleotides line up with TRBD2. The length of the CDR3 is 16 residues. Trimming cost V 0 bases and J 2 bases; bases outside gene matches: 3. Germline lookup yields CDR1 SGHRS and CDR2 YFSETQ. This CDR3 reads CASSLGVAGGQETQYF. CDR3 nucleotide sequence: TGCGCCAGCAGCTTGGGTGTAGCGGGGGGGCAAGAGACCCAGTACTTC.

The chain links TRBV6-1 to TRBJ2-7; D might be TRBD1 (6 bases). CDR3 length: 15 amino acids. Trimming removed 6 bases from V and 2 bases from J, with 17 bases in between. The germline gives CDR1 MNHNS, CDR2 SASEGT. CDR3 sequence reads: CASSGTGTFAYEQYF. DNA of the CDR3: TGTGCCAGCAGCGGAACCGGGACATTTGCCTACGAGCAGTACTTC.

The V call is TRBV4-3, the J call TRBJ2-2; D uncertain. This CDR3 comprises 15 residues. Trimming removed 0 bases at V and 2 bases at J, with 7 bases between. Germline V gene sequence: CDR1 LGHNA, CDR2 YSLEER. The CDR3: CASSQEVVNTGELFF. For the CDR3, the DNA is TGCGCCAGCAGCCAAGAGGTCGTAAACACCGGGGAGCTGTTTTTT.

The genes are TRBV7-2 and TRBJ1-2; 7 nucleotides line up with TRBD1. Losses at the gene ends were 6 bases for V and 4 bases for J; bases not matched to a gene: 5. Germline V CDR1 and CDR2: SGHTA, FQGNSA. There are 13 residues in the CDR3. The CDR3 DNA reads TGTGCCAGCAGTTCTACAGGGGCCTATGGCTACACCTTC. Protein product: CASSSTGAYGYTF.

The rearrangement links TRBV18 to TRBJ1-2; D gene unclear. The germline gives CDR1 KGHSH, CDR2 LQKENI. The CDR3 extends over 15 amino acids. Trimming took off 3 bases at V and 0 bases at J, with 11 bases between the two ends. The CDR3 bases are TGTGCCAGCTCACCGGACGGTTCAGCTAACTATGGCTACACCTTC. This codes for CASSPDGSANYGYTF. The entire variable domain, with the rest obtained from reference TRBV18 and TRBJ1-2, is as follows: NAGVMQNPRHLVRRRGQEARLRCSPMKGHSHVYWYRQLPEEGLKFMVYLQKENIIDESGMPKERFSAEFPKEGPSILRIQQVVRGDSAAYFCASSPDGSANYGYTFGSGTRLTVV.

The V call is TRBV2, the J call TRBJ2-3; a possible D gene is TRBD2 (6 bases). Germline loops: CDR1 SNHLY, CDR2 FYNNEI. V gave up 7 bases and J gave up 0 bases, with 11 bases separating them. CDR3 length: 14 amino acids. The CDR3 DNA reads TGTGCCAGCACCGAAGGGACTAGCACAGATACGCAGTATTTT. Residues: CASTEGTSTDTQYF.

CDR3 nucleotide sequence: TGTGCCAGCAGCTTAGACCCGCGGGCCCGGGGGGCTGAAGCTTTCTTT. Its protein product is CASSLDPRARGAEAFF. The genes are TRBV7-2 and TRBJ1-1; possible D gene TRBD1, 5 bases. The CDR3 has 16 amino acids. CDR1 and CDR2 (germline): SGHTA, FQGNSA. Trimming removed 1 base from V and 6 bases from J, with 18 bases in between. Filled out from reference TRBV7-2 and TRBJ1-1, the complete variable domain reads GAGVSQSPSNKVTEKGKDVELRCDPISGHTALYWYRQSLGQGLEFLIYFQGNSAPDKSGLPSDRFSAERTGGSVSTLTIQRTQQEDSAVYLCASSLDPRARGAEAFFGQGTRLTVV.

On this clone: At the DNA level, this CDR3 is encoded by other sequences in the same sample as well. The genes are TRBV27 and TRBJ2-3; TRBD1 matches 8 bases. The CDR3 is made up of 15 amino acids. Losses at the gene ends were 3 bases for V and 4 bases for J; bases not matched to a gene: 6. Germline values: CDR1 MNHEY, CDR2 SMNVEV (reference sequence). The CDR3 here is CASSLGQGASDTQYF. CDR3 coding DNA: TGTGCCAGCAGTTTGGGTCAGGGGGCCTCAGATACGCAGTATTTT.

The table lists this clone with a count of one. The chain couples TRBV5-1 to TRBJ1-1, with 7 positions matching TRBD1. V shed 1 base and J 1 base; nucleotides not matched to a gene: 7. The CDR3 consists of 16 residues. CDR1 is SGHRS, CDR2 YFSETQ, per germline. The CDR3 here is CASSLTGAGANTEAFF. CDR3 coding DNA: TGCGCCAGCAGCTTGACAGGGGCAGGGGCGAACACTGAAGCTTTCTTT.

This chain joins TRBV7-9 and TRBJ2-3; D not certain. Looked up from germline, CDR1 is SEHNR and CDR2 is FQNEAQ (reference sequence). Trimming took 4 bases from V and 0 from J, leaving 11 bases between them. The CDR3 has 15 residues. The CDR3 region is CASSSWASSTDTQYF. The CDR3 DNA is TGTGCCAGCAGCTCCTGGGCCTCTAGCACAGATACGCAGTATTTT.

This chain uses TRBV10-1 with TRBJ2-1, with D possibly called TRBD1 or TRBD2 (6 bases each). V was shortened by 10 bases and J by 8 bases, with 24 bases between the two germline ends. This CDR3 region has 15 residues. Germline CDR1 reads WNHNN; CDR2 reads SYGVQD (reference sequence). CDR3 region: CATLGGDAKVDEQFF. The CDR3 DNA follows: TGCGCCACCCTCGGGGGCGATGCTAAGGTGGATGAGCAGTTCTTC.

V usage is TRBV4-2 and J usage is TRBJ2-3; the D gene is possibly TRBD1 (6 bases). The germline V gene encodes CDR1 LGHNA and CDR2 YNFKEQ. The V end lost 4 bases, the J end lost 4 bases, and 15 bases lay between the germline ends. The CDR3 has 15 residues. DNA for the CDR3: TGTGCCAGCAGCCTCCTCCGGGACAAGGCAGATACGCAGTATTTT. Amino acid sequence: CASSLLRDKADTQYF.

The chain combines TRBV6-1 with TRBJ1-3; a possible D gene is TRBD1 (5 bases). Deletions cut 3 bases from V and 2 bases from J, with 14 bases between. The CDR3 contains 16 residues. From germline, CDR1 is MNHNS and CDR2 SASEGT. CDR3 sequence: CASSEGVREAGNTIYF. Here the CDR3 DNA reads TGTGCCAGCAGTGAGGGGGTGAGGGAAGCTGGAAACACCATATATTTT.

The chain employs TRBV10-2 and TRBJ1-5, with a possible D match to TRBD1 (5 bases). The CDR3 spans 16 residues. V lost 8 bases to trimming and J lost 1 base, with 18 bases between them. Per germline, CDR1 WSHSY and CDR2 SAAADI. The CDR3 spells CASRPGGARSNQPQHF. The CDR3 DNA is TGCGCCAGCCGCCCAGGAGGGGCGAGAAGCAATCAGCCCCAGCATTTT.

The gene calls are TRBV27 and TRBJ2-2, with 13 bases fitting TRBD2. This CDR3 spans 18 amino acids. V was pared by 4 bases and J by 7 bases, with 12 bases of the junction left unmatched. Germline V gene data show CDR1 as MNHEY and CDR2 as SMNVEV (reference sequence). CDR3: CASSYIELAGGPSGELFF. In nucleotides, the CDR3 is TGTGCCAGCAGTTACATAGAACTAGCGGGGGGGCCTAGCGGGGAGCTGTTTTTT.

This clone was detected a few times. The V and J genes are TRBV30 and TRBJ1-6, with D hard to call. The CDR3 extends over 15 amino acids. V was cut by 0 bases and J by 3 bases, with 9 bases left in between. Germline CDR1 reads GTSNPN; CDR2 reads SVGIG (reference sequence). The CDR3 is CAWSVTNRYNSPLHF. In DNA, the CDR3 is TGTGCCTGGAGTGTAACCAACCGCTATAATTCACCCCTCCACTTT.

The chain links TRBV2 to TRBJ2-7; 8 nucleotides line up with TRBD1. Germline V CDR1 and CDR2: SNHLY, FYNNEI. CDR3 size: 13 residues. The trim removed 5 bases at V and 3 bases at J, leaving 3 bases unmatched. This CDR3 reads CASSRDRFYEQYF. CDR3 nucleotides: TGTGCCAGCAGTAGGGACAGGTTCTACGAGCAGTACTTC.

This clone was seen a handful of times. This chain uses TRBV30 with TRBJ1-1; weak D call: TRBD1 (6 bases). V was cut by 5 bases and J by 5 bases, with 12 bases left in between. The CDR3 extends over 12 amino acids. Germline CDR1 GTSNPN, CDR2 SVGIG (reference sequence). The CDR3: CAWGRGSTEAFF. CDR3 sequence (DNA): TGTGCCTGGGGGAGGGGGAGTACTGAAGCTTTCTTT.

The rearrangement joins TRBV5-1 to TRBJ1-1, with D uncertain. V lost 0 bases, J lost 1 base, and 7 bases lay in between. This CDR3 is built from 14 residues. Germline CDR1 is SGHRS and CDR2 is YFSETQ. The CDR3 protein is CASSLGNANTEAFF. Written as DNA, the CDR3 is TGCGCCAGCAGCTTGGGGAACGCGAACACTGAAGCTTTCTTT. Drawing the rest from reference TRBV5-1 and TRBJ1-1, the complete variable domain is KAGVTQTPRYLIKTRGQQVTLSCSPISGHRSVSWYQQTPGQGLQFLFEYFSETQRNKGNFPGRFSGRQFSNSRSEMNVSTLELGDSALYLCASSLGNANTEAFFGQGTRLTVV.

The J gene is TRBJ2-2, the V gene TRBV11-3; D is unclear. Trimming took off 2 bases at V and 7 bases at J, with 11 bases between the two ends. Germline CDR1 SGHNT, CDR2 YENEEA. CDR3 length: 14 residues. The DNA for the CDR3 is TGTGCCAGCAGCTTAATGGTCGACCACGGGGAGCTGTTTTTT. It is translated as CASSLMVDHGELFF.

This chain joins TRBV14 and TRBJ2-3; a weak D match, TRBD1 (6 bases). V was pared by 5 bases and J by 4 bases, with 13 bases between. This CDR3 spans 14 amino acids. Germline V gene sequence: CDR1 SGHDN, CDR2 FVKESK. CDR3 residues: CASSLTGIADTQYF. The CDR3 coding sequence is TGTGCCAGCAGCTTAACAGGGATTGCAGATACGCAGTATTTT.

This chain uses TRBV11-2 with TRBJ2-7; perhaps TRBD1 as D (6 bases). V was trimmed by 1 base and J by 5 bases, leaving 12 bases between them. The CDR3 loop spans 14 amino acids. The germline CDR1 and CDR2 sequences are SGHAT and FQNNGV. DNA of the CDR3: TGTGCCAGCAGCTTAGGTCGTGGGGACAACGAGCAGTACTTC. Amino acid sequence: CASSLGRGDNEQYF.